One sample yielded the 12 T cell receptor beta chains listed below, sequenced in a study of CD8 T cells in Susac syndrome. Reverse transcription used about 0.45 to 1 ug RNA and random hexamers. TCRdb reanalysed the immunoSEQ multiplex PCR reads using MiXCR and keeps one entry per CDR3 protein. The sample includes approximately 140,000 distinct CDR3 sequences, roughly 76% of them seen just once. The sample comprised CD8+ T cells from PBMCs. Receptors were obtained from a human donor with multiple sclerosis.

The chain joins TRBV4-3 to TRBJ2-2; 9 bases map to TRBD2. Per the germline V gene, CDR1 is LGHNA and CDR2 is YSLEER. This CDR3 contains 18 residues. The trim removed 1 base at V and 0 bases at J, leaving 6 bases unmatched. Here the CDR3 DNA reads TGCGCCAGCAGCCAAGTGATAGCGGGAGTGTCGAACACCGGGGAGCTGTTTTTT. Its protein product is CASSQVIAGVSNTGELFF.

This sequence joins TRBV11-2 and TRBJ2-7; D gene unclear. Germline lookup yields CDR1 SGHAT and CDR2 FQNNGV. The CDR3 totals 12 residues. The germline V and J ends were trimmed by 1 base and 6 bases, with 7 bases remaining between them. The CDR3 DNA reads TGTGCCAGCAGCTTAGGAGGCAGCGAGCAGTACGTC. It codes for CASSLGGSEQYV.

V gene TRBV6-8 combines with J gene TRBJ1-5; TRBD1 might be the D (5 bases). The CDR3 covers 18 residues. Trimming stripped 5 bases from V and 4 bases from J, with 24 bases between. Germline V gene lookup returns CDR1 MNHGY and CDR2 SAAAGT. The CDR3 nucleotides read TGTGCCAGCAGTCGCTCTGCCTCAGGGACGTGCCTTAATCAGCCCCAGCATTTT. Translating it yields CASSRSASGTCLNQPQHF.

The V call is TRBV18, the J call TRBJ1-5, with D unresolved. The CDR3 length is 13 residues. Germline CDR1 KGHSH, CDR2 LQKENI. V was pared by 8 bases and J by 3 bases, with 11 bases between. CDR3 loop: CASTPGDNQPQHF. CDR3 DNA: TGTGCCAGCACGCCGGGCGACAATCAGCCCCAGCATTTT.

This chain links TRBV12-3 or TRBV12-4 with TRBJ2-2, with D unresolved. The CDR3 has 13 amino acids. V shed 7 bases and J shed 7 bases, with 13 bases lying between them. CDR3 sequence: CASIEGLGGELFF. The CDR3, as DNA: TGTGCCAGCATAGAAGGGCTGGGCGGGGAGCTGTTTTTT.

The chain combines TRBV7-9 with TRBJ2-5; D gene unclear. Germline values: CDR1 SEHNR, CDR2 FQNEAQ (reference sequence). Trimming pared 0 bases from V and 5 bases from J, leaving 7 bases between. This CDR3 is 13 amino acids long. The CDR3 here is CASSLAMPETQYF. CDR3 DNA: TGTGCCAGCAGCTTAGCAATGCCGGAGACCCAGTACTTC.

Written as DNA, the CDR3 is TGCAGTGCCGGGACAGGGGACATTTGGAACTATGGCTACACCTTC. It yields the protein CSAGTGDIWNYGYTF. The V call is TRBV20-1, the J call TRBJ1-2; 10 bases agree with TRBD1. J was trimmed by 2 bases and V by 6 bases; bases with no gene match: 9. This CDR3 spans 15 amino acids. The V gene's germline CDR1 is DFQATT and CDR2 SNEGSKA (reference sequence).

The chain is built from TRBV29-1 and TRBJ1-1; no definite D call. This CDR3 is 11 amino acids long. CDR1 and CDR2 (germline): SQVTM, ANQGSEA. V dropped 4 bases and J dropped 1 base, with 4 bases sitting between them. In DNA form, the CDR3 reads TGCAGCGTTGCAGCGAACACTGAAGCTTTCTTT. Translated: CSVAANTEAFF.

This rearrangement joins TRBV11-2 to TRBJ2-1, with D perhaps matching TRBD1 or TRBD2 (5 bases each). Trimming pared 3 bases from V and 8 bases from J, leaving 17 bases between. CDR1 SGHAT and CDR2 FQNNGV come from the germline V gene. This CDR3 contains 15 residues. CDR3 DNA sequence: TGTGCCAGCAGCTTTTTGGGGACCGGGGACGATGAGCAGTTCTTC. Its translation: CASSFLGTGDDEQFF.

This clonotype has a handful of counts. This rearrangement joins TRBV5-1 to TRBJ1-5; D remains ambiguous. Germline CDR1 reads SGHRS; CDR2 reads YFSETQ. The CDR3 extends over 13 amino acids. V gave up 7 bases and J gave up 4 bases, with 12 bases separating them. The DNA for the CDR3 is TGCGCCAGCCGACTAACCCTAAATCAGCCCCAGCATTTT. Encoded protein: CASRLTLNQPQHF.

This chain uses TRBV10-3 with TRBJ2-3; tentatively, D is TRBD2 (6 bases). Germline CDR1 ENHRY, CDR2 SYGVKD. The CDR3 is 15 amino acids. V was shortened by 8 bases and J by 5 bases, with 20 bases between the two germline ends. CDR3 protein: CAILLQRAQGDTQYF. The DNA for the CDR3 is TGTGCCATCCTTCTTCAGCGGGCCCAGGGAGATACGCAGTATTTT.

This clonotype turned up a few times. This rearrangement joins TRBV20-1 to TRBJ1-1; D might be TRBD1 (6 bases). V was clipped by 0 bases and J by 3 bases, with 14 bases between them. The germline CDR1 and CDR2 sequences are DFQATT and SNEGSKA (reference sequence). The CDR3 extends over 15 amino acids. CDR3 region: CSARDWREGDTEAFF. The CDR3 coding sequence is TGCAGTGCTAGAGATTGGCGAGAGGGGGACACTGAAGCTTTCTTT.